The T cell receptor (beta chain) under discussion was sequenced for a study of Graves' ophthalmopathy and Graves' hyperthyroidism. The wider study: Blood was drawn at initial diagnosis, before any treatment. Study-level findings and limits: The model's ophthalmopathy progression predictions had more than 55% sensitivity and over 72% specificity. Blood also carried most expanded thyroid clonotypes exceeding 0.001 frequency.

With 5 bases removed from V and 6 bases from J, the gap between germline ends came to 20 bases. The CDR3 is 15 amino acids. Germline V lookup: CDR1 SGHAT, CDR2 FQNNGV. RNA transcripts provided the template for amplifying TCR beta CDR3 regions. A first-round RT-PCR used HTBI primers, followed by a second-round multiplex PCR. MiXCR was run by TCRdb on the multiplex PCR reads, yielding one entry per CDR3 protein. The sample holds 680,000 or so distinct CDR3 sequences, about 24% seen once. This clonotype has ten or more counts. Its cognate antigen is unknown. The hyperthyroidism patients, aged 18 to 65, had been newly diagnosed, with under 2 months' duration.

The chain joins TRBV11-2 to TRBJ2-7; D may be TRBD2 (6 bases). The source material was peripheral blood. The sequence came from a woman younger than 35 with stable Graves' hyperthyroidism. Some clones in this sample may be carry-over from other donors' samples. CDR3 region: CASSPPTGGWVEQYF. CDR3 nucleotide sequence: TGTGCCAGCAGCCCTCCTACTGGGGGGTGGGTCGAGCAGTACTTC.